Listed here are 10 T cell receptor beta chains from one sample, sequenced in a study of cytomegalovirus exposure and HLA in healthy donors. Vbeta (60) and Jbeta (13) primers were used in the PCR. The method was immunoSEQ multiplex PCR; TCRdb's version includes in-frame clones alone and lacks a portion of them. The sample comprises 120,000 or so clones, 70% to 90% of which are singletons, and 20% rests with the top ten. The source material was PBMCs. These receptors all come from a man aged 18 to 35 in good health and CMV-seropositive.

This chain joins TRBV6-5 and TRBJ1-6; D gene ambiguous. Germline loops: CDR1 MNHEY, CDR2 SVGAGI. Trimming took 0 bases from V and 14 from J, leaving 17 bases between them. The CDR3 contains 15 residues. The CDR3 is CASSYSPQATQTLHF. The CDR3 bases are TGTGCCAGCAGTTACTCTCCGCAAGCCACACAGACCCTCCACTTT.

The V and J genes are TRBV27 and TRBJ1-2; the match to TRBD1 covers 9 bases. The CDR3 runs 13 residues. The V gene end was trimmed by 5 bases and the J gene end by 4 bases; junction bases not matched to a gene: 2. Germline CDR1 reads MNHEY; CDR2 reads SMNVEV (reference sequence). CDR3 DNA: TGTGCCAGCAGTCAACAGGGGGCCTATGGCTACACCTTC. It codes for CASSQQGAYGYTF.

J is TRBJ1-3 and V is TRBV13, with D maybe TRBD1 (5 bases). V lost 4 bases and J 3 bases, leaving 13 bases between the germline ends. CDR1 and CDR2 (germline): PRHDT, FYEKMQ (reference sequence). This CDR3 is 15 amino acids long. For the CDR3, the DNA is TGTGCCAGCAGCTCTCCGACAGAAAGTGGAAACACCATATATTTT. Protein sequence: CASSSPTESGNTIYF. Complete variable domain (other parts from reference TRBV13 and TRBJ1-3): AAGVIQSPRHLIKEKRETATLKCYPIPRHDTVYWYQQGPGQDPQFLISFYEKMQSDKGSIPDRFSAQQFSDYHSELNMSSLELGDSALYFCASSSPTESGNTIYFGEGSWLTVV.

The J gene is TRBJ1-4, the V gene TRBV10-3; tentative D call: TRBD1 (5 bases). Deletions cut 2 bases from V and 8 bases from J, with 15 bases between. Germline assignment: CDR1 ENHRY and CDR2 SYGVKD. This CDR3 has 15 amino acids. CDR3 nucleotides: TGTGCCATCAGTGAGATTGGGGGGATGAGGGAAAAACTGTTTTTT. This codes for CAISEIGGMREKLFF.

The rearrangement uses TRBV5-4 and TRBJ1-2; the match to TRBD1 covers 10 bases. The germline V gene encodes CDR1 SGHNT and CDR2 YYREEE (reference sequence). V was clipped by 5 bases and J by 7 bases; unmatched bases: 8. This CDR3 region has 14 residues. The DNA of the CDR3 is TGTGCCAGCAGTGACGGACAGGGGGGAAGTGGCTACACCTTC. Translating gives CASSDGQGGSGYTF.

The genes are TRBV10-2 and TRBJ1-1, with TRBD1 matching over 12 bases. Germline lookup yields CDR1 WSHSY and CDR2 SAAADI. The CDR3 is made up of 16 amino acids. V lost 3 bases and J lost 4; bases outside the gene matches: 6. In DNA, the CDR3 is TGCGCCAGCAGTGACCCGGGACAGGGGGCGAGCACTGAAGCTTTCTTT. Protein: CASSDPGQGASTEAFF.

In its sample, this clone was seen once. CDR3 residues: CSAPLDTQYF. The CDR3 bases are TGCAGTGCCCCGTTGGATACGCAGTATTTT. The chain is built from TRBV20-1 and TRBJ2-3; D unclear. The CDR3 sequence is 10 residues long. The germline V gene encodes CDR1 DFQATT and CDR2 SNEGSKA (reference sequence). Trimming removed 6 bases from V and 6 bases from J, with 7 bases in between.

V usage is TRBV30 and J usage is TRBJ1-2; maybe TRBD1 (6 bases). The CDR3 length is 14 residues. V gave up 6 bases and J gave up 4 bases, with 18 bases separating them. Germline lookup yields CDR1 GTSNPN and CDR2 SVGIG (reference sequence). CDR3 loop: CACDSRTALYGYTF. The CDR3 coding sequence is TGTGCCTGTGATTCCCGGACAGCTCTCTATGGCTACACCTTC.

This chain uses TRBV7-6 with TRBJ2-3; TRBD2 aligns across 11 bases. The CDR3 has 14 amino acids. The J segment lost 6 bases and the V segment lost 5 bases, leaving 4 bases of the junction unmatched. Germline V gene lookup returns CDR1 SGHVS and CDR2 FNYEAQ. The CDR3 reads CASSTRTSGDTQYF. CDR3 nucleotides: TGTGCCAGCAGCACCCGGACTAGCGGGGATACGCAGTATTTT.

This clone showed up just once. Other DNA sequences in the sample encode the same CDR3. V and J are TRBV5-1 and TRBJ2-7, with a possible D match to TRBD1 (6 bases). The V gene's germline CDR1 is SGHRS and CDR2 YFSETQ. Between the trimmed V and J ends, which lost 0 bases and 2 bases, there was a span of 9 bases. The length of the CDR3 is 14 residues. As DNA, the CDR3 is TGCGCCAGCAGCTTGGAGGGGGATCCCTACGAGCAGTACTTC. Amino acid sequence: CASSLEGDPYEQYF. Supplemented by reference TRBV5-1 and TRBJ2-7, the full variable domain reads KAGVTQTPRYLIKTRGQQVTLSCSPISGHRSVSWYQQTPGQGLQFLFEYFSETQRNKGNFPGRFSGRQFSNSRSEMNVSTLELGDSALYLCASSLEGDPYEQYFGPGTRLTVT.